Shown below are 14 T cell receptor beta chains from a single sample sequenced in a study of beta chain features in type 1 diabetes. Which antigens these TCRs recognize remains unknown. Study-level points and caveats: Moderate yet significant TCRB CDR3 shortening was seen in Type 1 diabetes patients in all four CD4+ subsets.

The sequenced template was cDNA made from the entire isolated RNA. Generated by immunoSEQ multiplex PCR, the TCRdb table keeps only in-frame clones and is missing some. The sample holds approximately 140,000 clones, around 9% seen once. Input material: central memory CD4+ T cells from blood. All receptors derive from a man aged 25-40 years with type 1 diabetes.

The rearrangement links TRBV4-3 to TRBJ1-2; possibly TRBD1 for D (5 bases). The V gene lost 4 bases and the J gene lost 3 bases, with 15 bases spanning the gap. This CDR3 has 15 residues. Germline CDR1 and CDR2: LGHNA and YSLEER. CDR3: CASSPGEVGDYGYTF. CDR3 sequence (DNA): TGCGCCAGCAGCCCCGGAGAGGTAGGGGACTATGGCTACACCTTC.

This rearrangement joins TRBV15 to TRBJ1-2; D not certain. The CDR3 length is 12 residues. V was pared by 5 bases and J by 9 bases, with 13 bases between. CDR1 and CDR2 from the germline V gene are LNHNV and YYDKDF (reference sequence). This chain's CDR3 is CATSPIGVSYTF. The CDR3 nucleotides are TGTGCCACCAGCCCGATCGGGGTTAGCTACACCTTC.

V usage is TRBV6-1 and J usage is TRBJ2-3; D possibly corresponds to TRBD2 (7 bases). This CDR3 region has 14 residues. Looked up from germline, CDR1 is MNHNS and CDR2 is SASEGT. V lost 10 bases and J 4 bases, leaving 18 bases between the germline ends. In DNA form, the CDR3 reads TGTGCCATCTATAGGGGGGGCGCGGCAGATACGCAGTATTTT. It yields the protein CAIYRGGAADTQYF.

V usage is TRBV30 and J usage is TRBJ2-1; TRBD2 matches 9 bases. The V segment lost 0 bases and the J segment 4 bases; nucleotides outside the gene matches: 7. In germline, CDR1 is GTSNPN, CDR2 SVGIG (reference sequence). CDR3 length equals 16 residues. The CDR3 reads CAWSVGSGGIYNEQFF. DNA of the CDR3: TGTGCCTGGAGTGTAGGTAGCGGGGGCATTTACAATGAGCAGTTCTTC.

The chain carries TRBV10-3 and TRBJ1-2; no firm D call. CDR3 length: 12 residues. CDR1 ENHRY and CDR2 SYGVKD come from the germline V gene. Trimming pared 4 bases from V and 4 bases from J, leaving 7 bases between. In nucleotides, the CDR3 is TGTGCCATCAGTGCGGAGATCTATGGCTACACCTTC. This codes for CAISAEIYGYTF.

V and J are TRBV6-5 and TRBJ1-4, with D perhaps matching TRBD1 (5 bases). CDR1 and CDR2 from the germline V gene are MNHEY and SVGAGI. The CDR3 consists of 15 residues. V lost 7 bases, J lost 7 bases, and 19 bases lay in between. CDR3: CASKISPGQGEKLFF. The DNA of the CDR3 is TGTGCCAGCAAGATCTCTCCGGGCCAGGGTGAAAAACTGTTTTTT.

The chain couples TRBV30 to TRBJ1-1; 10 bases line up with TRBD1. This CDR3 is built from 13 residues. The germline CDR1 and CDR2 sequences are GTSNPN and SVGIG (reference sequence). V lost 1 base to trimming and J lost 4 bases; unmatched junction nucleotides: 0. The DNA of the CDR3 is TGTGCCTGGAGTGGGACAGGGGGCACTGAAGCTTTCTTT. The encoded protein is CAWSGTGGTEAFF.

This clone was counted many times. The chain uses TRBV5-6 and TRBJ1-3, with D tentatively TRBD1 (6 bases). The CDR3 totals 15 residues. Trimming removed 5 bases at V and 0 bases at J, with 12 bases between. The germline V gene encodes CDR1 SGHDT and CDR2 YYEEEE. DNA for the CDR3: TGTGCCAGCAGTTCAGGACAGCGCTCTGGAAACACCATATATTTT. This gives the protein CASSSGQRSGNTIYF.

This clone was counted between two and nine times. V and J are TRBV4-2 and TRBJ1-1; TRBD1 aligns across 8 bases. The CDR3 runs 15 residues. The V segment lost 1 base and the J segment 3 bases; nucleotides outside the gene matches: 4. In germline, CDR1 is LGHNA, CDR2 YNFKEQ. The chain's CDR3 is CASSQGTGKDTEAFF. The CDR3 DNA is TGTGCCAGCAGCCAAGGGACAGGGAAGGACACTGAAGCTTTCTTT.

J is TRBJ2-1 and V is TRBV4-3; TRBD1 matches at 8 bases. Germline values: CDR1 LGHNA, CDR2 YSLEER. Trimming removed 0 bases from V and 8 bases from J; junction bases left unmatched: 6. The length of the CDR3 is 15 residues. The CDR3 sequence: CASSQEDRGVDEQFF. The CDR3 DNA follows: TGCGCCAGCAGCCAAGAAGACAGGGGCGTGGATGAGCAGTTCTTC.

The rearrangement uses TRBV6-6 and TRBJ2-3; 7 nucleotides match TRBD1. Germline V gene data show CDR1 as MNHNY and CDR2 as SVGAGI (reference sequence). Losses at the gene ends were 10 bases for V and 7 bases for J; bases not matched to a gene: 8. The CDR3 loop spans 12 amino acids. The CDR3 sequence: CATQGVKNTQYF. The DNA for the CDR3 is TGTGCCACCCAGGGGGTGAAGAATACGCAGTATTTT.

V and J are TRBV11-1 and TRBJ2-1; no reliable D call. Germline V gives CDR1 SGHAT, CDR2 FQDESV (reference sequence). Trimming stripped 3 bases from V and 7 bases from J, with 4 bases between. This CDR3 has 11 residues. CDR3 in DNA: TGTGCCAGCAGCTTGAGGAATGAGCAGTTCTTC. Its protein is CASSLRNEQFF.

This clone was seen many times. The chain employs TRBV28 and TRBJ2-4; D not certain. The CDR3 runs 12 residues. V dropped 4 bases and J dropped 6 bases, with 7 bases sitting between them. CDR1 and CDR2 from the germline V gene are MDHEN and SYDVKM. This CDR3 is CASSSNPNIQYF. The CDR3 DNA reads as TGTGCCAGCAGTTCTAACCCAAACATTCAGTACTTC.

The chain is built from TRBV28 and TRBJ2-7; D is undetermined. In germline, CDR1 is MDHEN, CDR2 SYDVKM. The CDR3 sequence is 12 residues long. Trimming left V 3 bases short and J 3 bases short, with 6 bases between. The CDR3 DNA follows: TGTGCCAGCAGTTTGGGCCTCTACGAGCAGTACTTC. Its protein product is CASSLGLYEQYF.